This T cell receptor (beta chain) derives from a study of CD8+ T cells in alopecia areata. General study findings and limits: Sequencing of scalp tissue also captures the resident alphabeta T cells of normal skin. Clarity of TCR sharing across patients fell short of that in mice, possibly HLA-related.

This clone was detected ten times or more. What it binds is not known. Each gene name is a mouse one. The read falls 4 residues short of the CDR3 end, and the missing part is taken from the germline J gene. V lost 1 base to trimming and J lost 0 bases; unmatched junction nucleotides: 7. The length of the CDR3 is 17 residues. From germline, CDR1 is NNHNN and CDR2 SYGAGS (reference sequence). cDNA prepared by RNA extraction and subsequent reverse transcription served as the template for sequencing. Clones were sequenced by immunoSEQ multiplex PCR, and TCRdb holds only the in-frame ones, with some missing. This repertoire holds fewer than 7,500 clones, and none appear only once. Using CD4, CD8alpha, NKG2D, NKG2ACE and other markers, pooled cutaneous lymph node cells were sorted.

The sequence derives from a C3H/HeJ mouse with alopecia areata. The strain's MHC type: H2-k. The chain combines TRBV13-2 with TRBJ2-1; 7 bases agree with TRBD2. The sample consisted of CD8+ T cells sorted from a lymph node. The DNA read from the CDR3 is TGTGCCAGCGGTGATTTCATGGGGGGTCATAACTATGCT. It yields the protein CASGDFMGGHNYA. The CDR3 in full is CASGDFMGGHNYAEQFF.